The 23 T cell receptor beta chains below come from one sample, sequenced in a study of T-cell reconstitution after alpha-beta-depleted transplantation in children. Researchers prepared the TCRbeta library using unique molecular identifiers, the study reports. TCRdb independently ran MiXCR on the PCR reads; one entry per CDR3 protein. Of about 830,000 distinct CDR3 sequences listed, roughly 15% are singletons. The input for sequencing was PBMCs, mostly from graft donor cells, taken 360 days after TCRalphabeta/CD19-depleted stem cell transplant. The source is a male patient younger than 18 who had a stem cell transplant for acute lymphoblastic leukemia, so the T cells may come from the graft donor.

In its sample, this clonotype was seen many times. The rearrangement joins TRBV12-3 or TRBV12-4 to TRBJ2-7, with TRBD2 matching 10 bases. The CDR3 contains 15 residues. V lost 7 bases, J lost 4 bases, and 10 bases stayed unmatched. The CDR3 protein is CASNWGSGRRYEQYF. CDR3 nucleotide sequence: TGTGCCAGCAACTGGGGTAGCGGGAGGAGGTACGAGCAGTACTTC.

This sequence joins TRBV29-1 and TRBJ2-1; 8 nucleotides align to TRBD2. V trimming: 6 bases; J trimming: 3 bases; junction bases outside the gene matches: 4. Germline V lookup: CDR1 SQVTM, CDR2 ANQGSEA. The CDR3 length is 13 residues. The CDR3 sequence: CSVRGGLYNEQFF. CDR3 bases: TGCAGCGTCCGCGGGGGGCTCTACAATGAGCAGTTCTTC.

This clonotype was found a few times. The chain joins TRBV10-3 to TRBJ2-7; D perhaps matches TRBD1 (6 bases). Germline V gene lookup returns CDR1 ENHRY and CDR2 SYGVKD. V lost 5 bases, J lost 7 bases, and 21 bases lay in between. The CDR3 has 15 amino acids. The CDR3 spells CAISFRGTASEEQYF. The CDR3 DNA sequence: TGTGCCATCAGTTTCAGGGGCACCGCGAGTGAAGAGCAGTACTTC.

This clonotype was recorded a few times. The chain employs TRBV4-1 and TRBJ2-7, with D possibly called TRBD1 or TRBD2 (5 bases each). There are 16 residues in the CDR3. Germline V gene sequence: CDR1 MGHRA, CDR2 YSYEKL. The V and J ends lost 0 bases and 0 bases respectively, with 12 bases between them. CDR3 amino acids: CASSQEEAGSSYEQYF. In DNA, the CDR3 is TGCGCCAGCAGCCAAGAGGAAGCAGGGAGCTCCTACGAGCAGTACTTC.

This clonotype was detected only a few times. This rearrangement joins TRBV11-2 to TRBJ2-2; the match to TRBD1 covers 8 bases. CDR3 length: 17 amino acids. Germline V gene lookup returns CDR1 SGHAT and CDR2 FQNNGV. V was pared by 7 bases and J by 0 bases, with 10 bases of the junction left unmatched. CDR3: CASTKLGTGSNTGELFF. The DNA of the CDR3 is TGTGCCAGCACTAAACTCGGGACAGGTTCGAACACCGGGGAGCTGTTTTTT.

Regarding this clonotype: At one end, the junction sequence differs from germline, possibly due to a read error. The V gene is TRBV20-1, the J gene TRBJ2-5; no reliable D call. CDR3 length: 16 residues. Germline V gives CDR1 DFQATT, CDR2 SNEGSKA (reference sequence). CDR3: CSARDQRAPKKETQYF. The CDR3 DNA follows: TGCAGTGCCAGAGATCAACGGGCACCTAAAAAAGAGACCCAGTACTTC.

This clonotype was seen a few times. V and J are TRBV3-1 and TRBJ2-7, with TRBD2 identical over 9 bases. V was pared by 6 bases and J by 4 bases, with 7 bases of the junction left unmatched. The germline CDR1 and CDR2 sequences are LGHDT and YNNKEL (reference sequence). The CDR3 runs 14 residues. CDR3 region: CASSSSGIGYEQYF. CDR3 nucleotide sequence: TGTGCCAGCAGTTCTAGCGGGATAGGGTACGAGCAGTACTTC.

This rearrangement joins TRBV20-1 to TRBJ2-6, with unresolved D. CDR1 is DFQATT and CDR2 is SNEGSKA in the germline V gene (reference sequence). Trimming left V 5 bases short and J 0 bases short, with 11 bases between. This CDR3 region has 15 residues. The CDR3 spells CSAPGFSSGANVLTF. CDR3 coding DNA: TGCAGTGCTCCGGGCTTCAGCTCTGGGGCCAACGTCCTGACTTTC.

The gene calls are TRBV6-2 or TRBV6-3 and TRBJ2-7; the D gene is possibly TRBD2 (6 bases). Trimming left V 7 bases short and J 6 bases short, with 19 bases between. This CDR3 spans 14 amino acids. The germline CDR1 and CDR2 sequences are MNHEY and SVGEGT. The CDR3 nucleotides are TGTGCCAGCAAACTGGGACTCAAGGCCACCGAGCAGTACTTC. This sequence encodes CASKLGLKATEQYF.

The chain has TRBV29-1 and TRBJ2-1; 10 bases line up with TRBD2. Trimming took 4 bases from V and 13 from J; bases not matched to a gene: 4. This CDR3 comprises 11 residues. The germline V gene encodes CDR1 SQVTM and CDR2 ANQGSEA. The CDR3 DNA reads TGCAGCGTTGCCCGACTAGCGGGCCAGTTCTTC. Protein sequence: CSVARLAGQFF.

The chain is built from TRBV24-1 and TRBJ2-3; weak D call: TRBD2 (5 bases). Germline V CDR1 and CDR2: KGHDR, SFDVKD. Trimming removed 2 bases at V and 11 bases at J, with 16 bases between. The CDR3 consists of 14 residues. The DNA of the CDR3 is TGTGCCACCAGTGATTGGGCTAGCAGCCCCCAGCAGTATTTT. It is translated as CATSDWASSPQQYF.

This chain connects TRBV4-1 to TRBJ2-2; D perhaps matches TRBD1 (7 bases). Germline V CDR1 and CDR2: MGHRA, YSYEKL. Trimming removed 1 base from V and 10 bases from J, with 13 bases in between. The CDR3 has 14 residues. The CDR3 is CASSQAPGGLELFF. CDR3 bases: TGCGCCAGCAGCCAAGCCCCAGGGGGGCTGGAGCTGTTTTTT.

This clonotype came up a few times. The chain carries TRBV10-3 and TRBJ2-5; D assignment may be TRBD1 or TRBD2 (6 bases each). The CDR3 contains 18 residues. From germline, CDR1 is ENHRY and CDR2 SYGVKD. Between the trimmed V and J ends, which lost 0 bases and 3 bases, there was a span of 20 bases. Written as DNA, the CDR3 is TGTGCCATCAGTGAGTCGAAGGTCCCACGGGGGCCAAAAGAGACCCAGTACTTC. This gives the protein CAISESKVPRGPKETQYF.

In its sample, this clonotype was seen a few times. The rearrangement joins TRBV20-1 to TRBJ2-7; 8 bases are a match to TRBD2. This CDR3 is 15 amino acids long. V shed 3 bases, J shed 4 bases, and the junction held 11 bases outside the gene matches. CDR1 and CDR2 (germline): DFQATT, SNEGSKA (reference sequence). This chain's CDR3 is CSASRPGGGLYEQYF. CDR3 nucleotides: TGCAGTGCTAGCCGCCCGGGGGGGGGCTTATACGAGCAGTACTTC.

This clonotype has a handful of counts. The chain uses TRBV6-5 and TRBJ1-4; D gene uncertain. Germline CDR1 and CDR2: MNHEY and SVGAGI. CDR3 size: 12 residues. V lost 5 bases and J 10 bases, leaving 11 bases between the germline ends. The CDR3 loop is CASSNTIGKLFF. The CDR3 DNA follows: TGTGCCAGCAGTAATACTATCGGAAAACTGTTTTTT.

The V gene is TRBV12-3 or TRBV12-4, the J gene TRBJ1-2, with D uncertain. V lost 3 bases, J lost 3 bases, and 8 bases lay in between. The CDR3 has 13 amino acids. As DNA, the CDR3 is TGTGCCAGCAGTTTCCCCAGCTACTATGGCTACACCTTC. This translates into CASSFPSYYGYTF.

This clonotype was detected only once. The chain has TRBV5-1 and TRBJ2-5; 9 bases are a match to TRBD1. Germline V gives CDR1 SGHRS, CDR2 YFSETQ. This CDR3 has 15 amino acids. V lost 4 bases and J lost 7; bases outside the gene matches: 11. In nucleotides, the CDR3 is TGCGCCAGCAGCAAGGACAGGGGACTCCCTGGGACCCAGTACTTC. It is translated as CASSKDRGLPGTQYF.

V usage is TRBV29-1 and J usage is TRBJ1-5; maybe TRBD1 (5 bases). The CDR3 has 14 amino acids. From germline, CDR1 is SQVTM and CDR2 ANQGSEA. The germline V and J ends were trimmed by 4 bases and 7 bases, with 17 bases remaining between them. CDR3 residues: CSVAARGLGQPQHF. The CDR3 DNA reads TGCAGCGTTGCGGCTCGGGGACTCGGGCAGCCCCAGCATTTT. The full variable domain, with the rest looked up from reference TRBV29-1 and TRBJ1-5, is SAVISQKPSRDICQRGTSLTIQCQVDSQVTMMFWYRQQPGQSLTLIATANQGSEATYESGFVIDKFPISRPNLTFSTLTVSNMSPEDSSIYLCSVAARGLGQPQHFGDGTRLSIL.

This clonotype has more than one count but fewer than ten. V is TRBV18 and J is TRBJ1-4; the D gene is possibly TRBD1 (6 bases). CDR3 length: 14 amino acids. The germline gives CDR1 KGHSH, CDR2 LQKENI. Trimming pared 2 bases from V and 7 bases from J, leaving 11 bases between. DNA for the CDR3: TGTGCCAGCTCACCATCGCAGGGGACTGAAAAACTGTTTTTT. Its protein is CASSPSQGTEKLFF.

This clonotype was found a few times. A junction end diverges from the germline sequence, so it may reflect a read error. The chain is built from TRBV7-2 and TRBJ2-2; a possible D gene is TRBD2 (6 bases). CDR3 size: 17 residues. Looked up from germline, CDR1 is SGHTA and CDR2 is FQGNSA. CDR3 residues: CASSLAPGGSNTGELFF. The CDR3 DNA is TGTGCCAGCAGCCTAGCACCCGGGGGATCGAACACCGGGGAGCTGTTTTTT.

This clonotype was found a few times. The chain has TRBV4-2 and TRBJ2-1, with D hard to call. The CDR3 is made up of 19 amino acids. Germline assignment: CDR1 LGHNA and CDR2 YNFKEQ. Between the trimmed V and J ends, which lost 0 bases and 0 bases, there was a span of 18 bases. The CDR3 DNA reads as TGTGCCAGCAGCCAAGACATTCCCCCCCCACTTTCCTCCTACAATGAGCAGTTCTTC. Translated: CASSQDIPPPLSSYNEQFF.

This clonotype was detected a few times. This chain joins TRBV15 and TRBJ1-1; 8 bases line up with TRBD1. Per germline, CDR1 LNHNV and CDR2 YYDKDF (reference sequence). Trimming at V came to 0 bases and at J to 4 bases, leaving 4 bases not matched to a gene. The CDR3 spans 15 residues. The CDR3 sequence is CATSRDRTGSTEAFF. The CDR3 DNA follows: TGTGCCACCAGCAGAGATCGGACAGGGAGCACTGAAGCTTTCTTT.

This clonotype has at least ten counts. The chain links TRBV4-1 to TRBJ2-3, with D perhaps TRBD2 (5 bases). In germline, CDR1 is MGHRA, CDR2 YSYEKL. The CDR3 has 15 residues. Trimming cost V 3 bases and J 7 bases, with 17 bases left between them. CDR3 sequence reads: CASSQLVGSGNTQYF. Written as DNA, the CDR3 is TGCGCCAGCAGCCAGCTCGTGGGCTCCGGGAATACGCAGTATTTT.